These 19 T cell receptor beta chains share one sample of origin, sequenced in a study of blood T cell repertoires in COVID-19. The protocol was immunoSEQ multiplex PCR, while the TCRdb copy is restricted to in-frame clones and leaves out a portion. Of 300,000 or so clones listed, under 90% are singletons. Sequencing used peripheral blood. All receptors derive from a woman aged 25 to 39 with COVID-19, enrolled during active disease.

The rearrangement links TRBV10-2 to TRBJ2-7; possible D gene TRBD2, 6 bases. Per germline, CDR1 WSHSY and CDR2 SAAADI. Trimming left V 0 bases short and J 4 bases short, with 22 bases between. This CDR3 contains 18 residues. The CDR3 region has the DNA TGCGCCAGCAGTGAGTCGAGTCCGGGGGTTTTCCAACGGTACGAGCAGTACTTC. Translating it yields CASSESSPGVFQRYEQYF.

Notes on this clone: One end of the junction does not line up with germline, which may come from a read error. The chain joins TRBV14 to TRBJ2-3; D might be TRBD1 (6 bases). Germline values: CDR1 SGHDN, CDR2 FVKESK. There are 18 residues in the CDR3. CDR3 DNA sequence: TGTGCCAGCAGTCAAGGGGATACAGGGCCCATCCCCACAGATACGCAGTATTTT. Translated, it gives CASSQGDTGPIPTDTQYF.

CDR3 in amino acids: CASRSTGGNTEAFF. The CDR3 DNA follows: TGCGCCAGCAGATCGACAGGGGGCAACACTGAAGCTTTCTTT. J is TRBJ1-1 and V is TRBV5-1, with 10 bases fitting TRBD1. Germline V lookup: CDR1 SGHRS, CDR2 YFSETQ. Losses at the gene ends were 5 bases for V and 2 bases for J; bases not matched to a gene: 3. The length of the CDR3 is 14 residues.

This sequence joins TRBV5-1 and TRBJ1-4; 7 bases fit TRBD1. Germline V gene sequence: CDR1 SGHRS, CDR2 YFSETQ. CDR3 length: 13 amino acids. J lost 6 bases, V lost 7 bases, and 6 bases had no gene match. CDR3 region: CASSPRGDEKLFF. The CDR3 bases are TGCGCCAGCTCTCCCAGGGGGGATGAAAAACTGTTTTTT.

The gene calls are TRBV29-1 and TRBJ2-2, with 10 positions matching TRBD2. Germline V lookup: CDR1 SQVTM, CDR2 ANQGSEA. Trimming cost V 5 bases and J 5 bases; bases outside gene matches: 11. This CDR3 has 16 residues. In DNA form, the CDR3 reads TGCAGCGTTTCCTCTCAGCGGGAGGGCCGGACCGGGGAGCTGTTTTTT. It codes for CSVSSQREGRTGELFF.

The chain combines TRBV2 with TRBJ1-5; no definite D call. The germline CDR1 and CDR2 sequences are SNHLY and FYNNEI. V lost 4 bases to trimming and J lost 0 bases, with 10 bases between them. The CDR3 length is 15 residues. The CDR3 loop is CASSAEVASNQPQHF. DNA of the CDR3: TGTGCCAGCAGTGCGGAGGTAGCTAGCAATCAGCCCCAGCATTTT.

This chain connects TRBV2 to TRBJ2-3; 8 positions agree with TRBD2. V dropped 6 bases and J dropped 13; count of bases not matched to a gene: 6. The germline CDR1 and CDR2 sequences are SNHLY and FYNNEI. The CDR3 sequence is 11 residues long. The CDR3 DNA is TGTGCCAGCAGAGAATACGGGAGGGAGTATTTT. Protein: CASREYGREYF. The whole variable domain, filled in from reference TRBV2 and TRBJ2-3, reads EPEVTQTPSHQVTQMGQEVILRCVPISNHLYFYWYRQILGQKVEFLVSFYNNEISEKSEIFDDQFSVERPDGSNFTLKIRSTKLEDSAMYFCASREYGREYFGPGTRLTVL.

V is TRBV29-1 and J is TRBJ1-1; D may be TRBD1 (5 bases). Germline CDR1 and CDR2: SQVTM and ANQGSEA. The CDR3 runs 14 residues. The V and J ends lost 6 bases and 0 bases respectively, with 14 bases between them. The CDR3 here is CSVNQQVMNTEAFF. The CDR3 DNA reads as TGCAGCGTAAACCAACAGGTTATGAACACTGAAGCTTTCTTT.

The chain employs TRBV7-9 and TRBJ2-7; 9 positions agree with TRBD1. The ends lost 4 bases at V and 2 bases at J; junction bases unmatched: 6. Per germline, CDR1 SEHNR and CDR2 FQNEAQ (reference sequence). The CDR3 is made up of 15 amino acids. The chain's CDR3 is CASSYGQGRAYEQYF. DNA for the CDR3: TGTGCCAGCAGCTACGGACAGGGGAGAGCCTACGAGCAGTACTTC. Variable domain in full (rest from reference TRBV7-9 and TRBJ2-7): DTGVSQNPRHKITKRGQNVTFRCDPISEHNRLYWYRQTLGQGPEFLTYFQNEAQLEKSRLLSDRFSAERPKGSFSTLEIQRTEQGDSAMYLCASSYGQGRAYEQYFGPGTRLTVT.

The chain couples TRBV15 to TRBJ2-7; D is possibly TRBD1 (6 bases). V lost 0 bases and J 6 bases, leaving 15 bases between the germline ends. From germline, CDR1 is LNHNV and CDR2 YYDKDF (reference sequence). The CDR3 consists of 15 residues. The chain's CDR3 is CATSRDLREGGEQYF. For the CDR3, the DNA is TGTGCCACCAGCAGAGATCTCCGGGAAGGGGGCGAGCAGTACTTC.

The CDR3 DNA reads as TGCAGTGCTAGTTGGGGACTAGCGAGCTCTGGGGCCAACGTCCTGACTTTC. Amino acids: CSASWGLASSGANVLTF. The rearrangement uses TRBV20-1 and TRBJ2-6; 10 nucleotides line up with TRBD2. The CDR3 runs 17 residues. V was clipped by 3 bases and J by 0 bases; unmatched bases: 5. Germline lookup yields CDR1 DFQATT and CDR2 SNEGSKA (reference sequence).

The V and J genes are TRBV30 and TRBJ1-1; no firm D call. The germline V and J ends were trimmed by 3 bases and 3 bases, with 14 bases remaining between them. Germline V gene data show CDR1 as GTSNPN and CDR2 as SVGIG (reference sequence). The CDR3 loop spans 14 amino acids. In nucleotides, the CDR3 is TGTGCCTGGAGCCCCGGACGAGCGGACACTGAAGCTTTCTTT. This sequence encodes CAWSPGRADTEAFF.

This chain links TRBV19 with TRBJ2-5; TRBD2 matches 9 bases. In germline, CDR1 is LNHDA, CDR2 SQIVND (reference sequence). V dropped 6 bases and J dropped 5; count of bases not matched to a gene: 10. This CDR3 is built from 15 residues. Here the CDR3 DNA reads TGTGCCAGTAGCTCCGGCGGGGGGGCACGGGAGACCCAGTACTTC. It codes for CASSSGGGARETQYF.

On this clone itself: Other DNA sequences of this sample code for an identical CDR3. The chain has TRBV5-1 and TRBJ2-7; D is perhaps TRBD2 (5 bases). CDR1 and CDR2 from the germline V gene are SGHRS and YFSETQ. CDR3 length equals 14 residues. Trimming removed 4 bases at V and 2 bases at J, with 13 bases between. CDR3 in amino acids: CASSPLGTAYEQYF. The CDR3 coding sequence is TGCGCCAGCAGCCCACTAGGCACTGCCTACGAGCAGTACTTC.

CDR3 DNA: TGCAGCGTTACCACAGGGGGCTTGGGCACTGAAGCTTTCTTT. This codes for CSVTTGGLGTEAFF. V is TRBV29-1 and J is TRBJ1-1, with 9 bases fitting TRBD1. The V segment lost 5 bases and the J segment 4 bases; nucleotides outside the gene matches: 8. This CDR3 is 14 amino acids long. Germline assignment: CDR1 SQVTM and CDR2 ANQGSEA.

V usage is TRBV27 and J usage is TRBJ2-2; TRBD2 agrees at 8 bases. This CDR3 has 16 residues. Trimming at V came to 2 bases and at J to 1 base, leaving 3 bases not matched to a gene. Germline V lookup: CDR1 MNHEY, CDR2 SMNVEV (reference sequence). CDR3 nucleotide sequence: TGTGCCAGCAGTTTAGCCCTAGCGGGGAACACCGGGGAGCTGTTTTTT. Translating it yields CASSLALAGNTGELFF.

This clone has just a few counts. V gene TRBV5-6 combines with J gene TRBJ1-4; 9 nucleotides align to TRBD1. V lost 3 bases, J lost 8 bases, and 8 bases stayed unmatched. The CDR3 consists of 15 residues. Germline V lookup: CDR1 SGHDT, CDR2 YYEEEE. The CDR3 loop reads CASSSYRGREEKLFF. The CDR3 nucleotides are TGTGCCAGCAGCTCCTACAGGGGGCGGGAGGAAAAACTGTTTTTT. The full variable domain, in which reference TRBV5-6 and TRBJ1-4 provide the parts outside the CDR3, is DAGVTQSPTHLIKTRGQQVTLRCSPKSGHDTVSWYQQALGQGPQFIFQYYEEEERQRGNFPDRFSGHQFPNYSSELNVNALLLGDSALYLCASSSYRGREEKLFFGSGTQLSVL.

The CDR3 loop reads CASSKAPDRGSYGYTF. CDR3 nucleotides: TGTGCCAGCAGCAAAGCCCCAGACAGGGGATCGTATGGCTACACCTTC. The chain employs TRBV11-2 and TRBJ1-2; 8 bases match TRBD1. Losses at the gene ends were 5 bases for V and 5 bases for J; bases not matched to a gene: 13. CDR3 length: 16 residues. CDR1 is SGHAT, CDR2 FQNNGV, per germline.

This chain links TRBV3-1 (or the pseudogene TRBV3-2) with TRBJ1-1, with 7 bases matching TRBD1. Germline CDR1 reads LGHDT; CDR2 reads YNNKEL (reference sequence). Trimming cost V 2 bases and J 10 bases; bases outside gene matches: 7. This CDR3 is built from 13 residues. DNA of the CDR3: TGTGCCAGCAGCCAACAGGGGGTGAAGCGAGCTTTCTTT. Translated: CASSQQGVKRAFF.